This T cell receptor beta chain was captured by sequencing in a study of blood T cell repertoires in COVID-19. Background on the study: Sources were T cells, B-cell-depleted T cells, or PBMCs; the material itself was cDNA or gDNA.

Trimming took off 5 bases at V and 5 bases at J, with 13 bases between the two ends. Germline CDR1 is SGHTA and CDR2 is FQGNSA. This CDR3 has 14 residues. Only in-frame clones appear in the TCRdb table, and some are missing; sequencing was by immunoSEQ multiplex PCR. Of 300,000 to 400,000 clones listed, approximately 91% are singletons. The chain couples TRBV7-2 to TRBJ1-5, with TRBD1 as a possible D gene (6 bases). Sequencing input: PBMCs or T cells enriched from blood (not recorded which). The sequence was obtained from a man aged 60-69 years who had recovered from COVID-19. CDR3 DNA: TGTGCCAGCAGCCCAGGACAGCGTTATCAGCCCCAGCATTTT. Amino acids: CASSPGQRYQPQHF.